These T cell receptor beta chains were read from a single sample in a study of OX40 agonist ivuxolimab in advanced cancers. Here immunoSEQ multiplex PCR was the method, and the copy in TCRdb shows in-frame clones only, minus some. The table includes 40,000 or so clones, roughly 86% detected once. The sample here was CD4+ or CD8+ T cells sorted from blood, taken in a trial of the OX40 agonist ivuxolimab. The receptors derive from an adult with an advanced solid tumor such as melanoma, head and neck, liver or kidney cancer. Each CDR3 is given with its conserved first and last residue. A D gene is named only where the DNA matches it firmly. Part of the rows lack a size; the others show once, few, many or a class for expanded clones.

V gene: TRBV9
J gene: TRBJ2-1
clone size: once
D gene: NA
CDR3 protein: CASSAYRETVSYNEQFF
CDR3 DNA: TGTGCCAGCAGCGCATACCGAGAGACAGTCTCCTACAATGAGCAGTTCTTC

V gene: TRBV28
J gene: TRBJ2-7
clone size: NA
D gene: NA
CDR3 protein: CASSLGSRGTYEQYF
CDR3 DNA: TGTGCCAGCAGTTTGGGTTCGAGGGGTACCTACGAGCAGTACTTC

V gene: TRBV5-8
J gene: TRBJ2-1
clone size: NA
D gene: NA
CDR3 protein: CATSWGTFSYNEQFF
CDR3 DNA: TGTGCCACCTCGTGGGGGACTTTCTCCTACAATGAGCAGTTCTTC

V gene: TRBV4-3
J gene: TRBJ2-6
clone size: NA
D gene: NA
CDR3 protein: CASSPVGGDSGANVLTF
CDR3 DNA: TGCGCCAGCAGCCCTGTGGGAGGCGACTCTGGGGCCAACGTCCTGACTTTC

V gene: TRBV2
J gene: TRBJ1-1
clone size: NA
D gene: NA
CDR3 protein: CASGGFNTEAFF
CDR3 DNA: TGTGCCAGCGGGGGCTTTAACACTGAAGCTTTCTTT

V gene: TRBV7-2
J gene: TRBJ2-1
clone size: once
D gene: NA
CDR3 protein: CASSLVKGSEQFF
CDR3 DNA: TGTGCCAGCAGCTTAGTAAAGGGTTCCGAGCAGTTCTTC

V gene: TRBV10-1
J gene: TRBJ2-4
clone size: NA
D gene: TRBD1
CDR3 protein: CASSDSNGQGPLGRIQYF
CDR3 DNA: TGCGCCAGCAGCGATAGCAACGGACAGGGGCCCCTGGGCCGCATTCAGTACTTC

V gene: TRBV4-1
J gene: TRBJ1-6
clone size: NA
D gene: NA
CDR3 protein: CASSPPGPMDSPLHF
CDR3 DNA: TGCGCCAGCAGCCCACCGGGACCTATGGATTCACCCCTCCACTTT

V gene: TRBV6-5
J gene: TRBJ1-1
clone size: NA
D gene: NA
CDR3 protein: CASSRDSGTEAFF
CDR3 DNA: TGTGCCAGCAGTCGCGACTCGGGCACTGAAGCTTTCTTT

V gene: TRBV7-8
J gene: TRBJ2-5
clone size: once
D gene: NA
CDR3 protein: CASSLGVATQYF
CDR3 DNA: TGTGCCAGCAGCTTAGGGGTAGCGACCCAGTACTTC

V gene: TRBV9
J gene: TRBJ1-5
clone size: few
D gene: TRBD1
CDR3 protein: CASSAGGWGQPQHF
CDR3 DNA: TGTGCCAGCAGCGCAGGGGGCTGGGGTCAGCCCCAGCATTTT

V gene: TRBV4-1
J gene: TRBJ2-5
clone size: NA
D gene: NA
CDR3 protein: CASSEGAEGETQYF
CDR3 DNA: TGCGCCAGCAGCGAAGGGGCTGAGGGAGAGACCCAGTACTTC

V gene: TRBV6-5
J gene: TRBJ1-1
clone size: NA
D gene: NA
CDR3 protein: CASSYAGDPEAFF
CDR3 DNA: TGTGCCAGCAGTTACGCTGGGGACCCTGAAGCTTTCTTT

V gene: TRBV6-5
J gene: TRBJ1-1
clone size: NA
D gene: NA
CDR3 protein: CASSYDLGTEAFF
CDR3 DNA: TGTGCCAGCAGTTATGACCTGGGTACTGAAGCTTTCTTT

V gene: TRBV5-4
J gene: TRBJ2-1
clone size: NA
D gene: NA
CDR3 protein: CASNPGVGGGIEQFF
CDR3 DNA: TGTGCCAGCAACCCTGGGGTGGGGGGTGGTATTGAGCAGTTCTTC

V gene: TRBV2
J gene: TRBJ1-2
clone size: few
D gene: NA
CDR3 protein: CASSVGQSGYTF
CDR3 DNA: TGTGCCAGCAGTGTAGGACAGTCCGGCTACACCTTC

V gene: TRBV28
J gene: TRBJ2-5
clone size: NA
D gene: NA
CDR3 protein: CASSGMRGEGEETQYF
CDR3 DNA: TGTGCCAGCAGTGGGATGAGGGGCGAAGGGGAAGAGACCCAGTACTTC

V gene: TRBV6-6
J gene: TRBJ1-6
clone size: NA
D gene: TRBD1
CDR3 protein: CASSTTGTVISPLHF
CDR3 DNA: TGTGCCAGCAGTACTACCGGGACAGTAATTTCACCCCTCCACTTT

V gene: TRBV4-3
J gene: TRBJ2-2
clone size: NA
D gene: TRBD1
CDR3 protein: CASSQDLGTGAPLMETGELFF
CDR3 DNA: TGCGCCAGCAGCCAAGACCTCGGGACAGGGGCACCATTGATGGAGACCGGGGAGCTGTTTTTT

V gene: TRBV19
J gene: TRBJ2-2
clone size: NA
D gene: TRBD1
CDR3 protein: CASIPPEQGAAGELFF
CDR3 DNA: TGTGCCAGTATCCCTCCCGAACAGGGGGCTGCCGGGGAGCTGTTTTTT

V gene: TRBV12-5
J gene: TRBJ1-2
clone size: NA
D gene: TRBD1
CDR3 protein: CASGLNSGTGPDGYTF
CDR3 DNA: TGTGCTAGTGGTTTGAACTCCGGGACAGGGCCCGATGGCTACACCTTC

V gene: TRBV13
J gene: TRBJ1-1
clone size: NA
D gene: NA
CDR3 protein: CASSRPGTEAFF
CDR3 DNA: TGTGCCAGCAGTCGACCAGGGACTGAAGCTTTCTTT

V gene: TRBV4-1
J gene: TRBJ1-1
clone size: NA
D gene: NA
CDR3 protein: CASSQEREERTEAFF
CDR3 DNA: TGCGCCAGCAGCCAAGAACGGGAAGAGAGGACTGAAGCTTTCTTT

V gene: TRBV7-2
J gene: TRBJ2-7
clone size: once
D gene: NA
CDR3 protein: CASSPRPSYEQYF
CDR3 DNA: TGTGCCAGCAGCCCTCGTCCCTCCTACGAGCAGTACTTC

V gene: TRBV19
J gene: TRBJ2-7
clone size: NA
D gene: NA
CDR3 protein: CASSIATAPYEQYF
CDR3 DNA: TGTGCCAGTAGTATAGCTACAGCTCCCTACGAGCAGTACTTC

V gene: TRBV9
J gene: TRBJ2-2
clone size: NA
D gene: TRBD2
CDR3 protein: CASSVATGGAPTNTGELFF
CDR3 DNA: TGTGCCAGCAGCGTAGCTACGGGGGGGGCCCCCACGAACACCGGGGAGCTGTTTTTT

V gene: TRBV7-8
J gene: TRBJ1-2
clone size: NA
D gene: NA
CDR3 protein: CASSSDSTGRLYGYTF
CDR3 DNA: TGTGCCAGCAGCTCCGACAGTACTGGAAGACTATATGGCTACACCTTC

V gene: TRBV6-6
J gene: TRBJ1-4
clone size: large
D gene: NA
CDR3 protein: CASSPPDGEKLFF
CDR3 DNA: TGTGCCAGCAGTCCCCCTGACGGTGAAAAACTGTTTTTT

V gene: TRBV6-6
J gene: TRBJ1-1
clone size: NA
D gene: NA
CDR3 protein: CASESDTEAFF
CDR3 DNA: TGTGCCAGCGAATCGGACACTGAAGCTTTCTTT

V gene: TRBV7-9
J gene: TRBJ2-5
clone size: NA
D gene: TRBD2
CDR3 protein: CASSRDYEETQYF
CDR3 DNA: TGTGCCAGCAGTCGGGACTACGAAGAGACCCAGTACTTC

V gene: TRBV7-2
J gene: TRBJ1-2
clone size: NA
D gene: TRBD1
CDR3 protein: CASSLNRDRGFYGYTF
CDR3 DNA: TGTGCCAGCAGCTTGAACCGGGACAGGGGGTTCTATGGCTACACCTTC

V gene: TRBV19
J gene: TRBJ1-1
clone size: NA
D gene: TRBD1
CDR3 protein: CASSFDRALLNTEAFF
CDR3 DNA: TGTGCCAGTAGTTTCGACAGGGCCCTTCTGAACACTGAAGCTTTCTTT

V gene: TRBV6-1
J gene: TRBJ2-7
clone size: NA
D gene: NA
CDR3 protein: CASSVREHEQYF
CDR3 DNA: TGTGCCAGCAGTGTCAGAGAACACGAGCAGTACTTC

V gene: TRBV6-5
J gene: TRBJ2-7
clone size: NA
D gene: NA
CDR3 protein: CASMGYSSYEQYF
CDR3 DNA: TGTGCCAGCATGGGGTATAGTTCCTACGAGCAGTACTTC

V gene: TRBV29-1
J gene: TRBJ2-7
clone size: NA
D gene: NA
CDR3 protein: CSVEEGLDGEQYF
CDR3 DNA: TGCAGCGTTGAAGAGGGGCTAGATGGAGAGCAGTACTTC

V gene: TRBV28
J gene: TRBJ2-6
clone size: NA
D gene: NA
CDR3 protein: CASSRDGEGANVLTF
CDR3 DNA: TGTGCCAGCAGTAGGGACGGTGAAGGGGCCAACGTCCTGACTTTC

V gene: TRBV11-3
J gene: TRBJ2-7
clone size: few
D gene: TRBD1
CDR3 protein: CASSSRQGKNEQYF
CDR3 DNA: TGTGCCAGCAGCTCGAGACAGGGGAAGAACGAGCAGTACTTC

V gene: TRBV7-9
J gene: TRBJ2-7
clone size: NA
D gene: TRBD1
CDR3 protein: CATRTGGRDEQYF
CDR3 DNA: TGTGCCACCAGGACAGGGGGCAGGGACGAGCAGTACTTC

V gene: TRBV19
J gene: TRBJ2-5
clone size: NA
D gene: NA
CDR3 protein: CASSADLEETQYF
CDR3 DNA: TGTGCCAGTAGTGCTGACTTAGAAGAGACCCAGTACTTC

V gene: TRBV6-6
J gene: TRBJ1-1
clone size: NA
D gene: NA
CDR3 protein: CASRRGVTEAFF
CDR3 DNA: TGTGCCAGCAGGCGGGGGGTTACTGAAGCTTTCTTT

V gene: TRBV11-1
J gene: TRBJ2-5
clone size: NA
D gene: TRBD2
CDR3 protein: CASSFLLAGVSQETQYF
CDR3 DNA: TGTGCCAGCAGCTTCCTACTAGCGGGGGTCTCCCAAGAGACCCAGTACTTC

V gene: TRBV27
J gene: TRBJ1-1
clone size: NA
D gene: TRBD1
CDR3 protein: CASSFQGAEAFF
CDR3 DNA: TGTGCCAGCAGTTTTCAGGGGGCTGAAGCTTTCTTT

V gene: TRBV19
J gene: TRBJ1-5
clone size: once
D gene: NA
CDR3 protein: CASSITPYLNQPQHF
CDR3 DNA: TGTGCCAGTAGTATAACTCCCTACCTTAATCAGCCCCAGCATTTT

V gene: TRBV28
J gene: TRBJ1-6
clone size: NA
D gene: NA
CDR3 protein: CASSPRSGENSPLHF
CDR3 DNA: TGTGCCAGCAGTCCTCGTTCGGGAGAGAATTCACCCCTCCACTTT

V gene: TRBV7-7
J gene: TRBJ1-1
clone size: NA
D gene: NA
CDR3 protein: CASSPSDRAAGGAFF
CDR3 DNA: TGTGCCAGCAGCCCTTCAGATAGGGCAGCCGGAGGAGCTTTCTTT

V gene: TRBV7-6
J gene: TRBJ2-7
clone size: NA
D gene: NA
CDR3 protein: CASSPRGAYEQYF
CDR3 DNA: TGTGCCAGCAGCCCTAGGGGGGCCTACGAGCAGTACTTC

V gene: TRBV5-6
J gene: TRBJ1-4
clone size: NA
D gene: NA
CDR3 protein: CASSRGTFATNEKLFF
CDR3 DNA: TGTGCCAGCAGCCGGGGGACTTTTGCGACTAATGAAAAACTGTTTTTT

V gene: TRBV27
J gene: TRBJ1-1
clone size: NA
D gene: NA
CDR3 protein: CASSLSPATEAFF
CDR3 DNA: TGTGCCAGCAGTTTATCGCCGGCGACTGAAGCTTTCTTT

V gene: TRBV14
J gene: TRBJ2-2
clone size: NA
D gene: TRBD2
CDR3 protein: CASSPISGMAGTGELFF
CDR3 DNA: TGTGCCAGCAGCCCCATAAGCGGGATGGCGGGCACCGGGGAGCTGTTTTTT

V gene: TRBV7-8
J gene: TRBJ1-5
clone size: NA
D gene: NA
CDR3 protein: CASSTRLYQPQHF
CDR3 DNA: TGTGCCAGCAGCACCCGGTTGTACCAGCCCCAGCATTTT

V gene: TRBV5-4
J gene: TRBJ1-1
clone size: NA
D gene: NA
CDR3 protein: CASSLEGGGTEAFF
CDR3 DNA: TGTGCCAGCAGCTTGGAAGGGGGTGGCACTGAAGCTTTCTTT

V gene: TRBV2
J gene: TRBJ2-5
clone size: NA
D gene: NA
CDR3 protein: CASSPSPGPEIGEQYF
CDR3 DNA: TGTGCCAGCTCTCCATCCCCGGGACCAGAGATTGGGGAGCAGTACTTC

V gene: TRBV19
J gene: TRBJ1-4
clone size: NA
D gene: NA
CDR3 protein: CASRKQGDGEKLFF
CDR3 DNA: TGTGCCAGTAGGAAACAGGGAGATGGTGAAAAACTGTTTTTT

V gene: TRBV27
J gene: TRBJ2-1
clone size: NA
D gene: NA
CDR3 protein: CASSLGSNNEQFF
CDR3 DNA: TGTGCCAGCAGTTTAGGCAGTAACAATGAGCAGTTCTTC

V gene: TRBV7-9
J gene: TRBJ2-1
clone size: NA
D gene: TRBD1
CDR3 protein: CASSRTGTEYNEQFF
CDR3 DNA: TGTGCCAGCAGCCGGACCGGGACAGAATACAATGAGCAGTTCTTC

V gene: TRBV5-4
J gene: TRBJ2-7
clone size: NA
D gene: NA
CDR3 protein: CASSPGGHIYEQYF
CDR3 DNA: TGTGCCAGCAGCCCCGGGGGGCACATCTACGAGCAGTACTTC

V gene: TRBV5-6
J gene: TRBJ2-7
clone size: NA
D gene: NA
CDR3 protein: CASSLYAGYEQYF
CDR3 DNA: TGTGCCAGCAGCTTGTATGCAGGATACGAGCAGTACTTC

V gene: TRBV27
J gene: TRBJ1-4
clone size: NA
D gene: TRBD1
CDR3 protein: CASSSLGQGFPNEKLFF
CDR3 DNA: TGTGCCAGCAGTTCTCTCGGACAGGGGTTCCCTAATGAAAAACTGTTTTTT

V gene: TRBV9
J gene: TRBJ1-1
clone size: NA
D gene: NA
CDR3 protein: CASSVEGPLSEAFF
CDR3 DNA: TGTGCCAGCAGCGTAGAGGGACCGCTTTCTGAAGCTTTCTTT